Following are 30 T cell receptor beta chains from one sample sequenced in a study of T cell responses to AZD1222 COVID-19 vaccine. TCRdb keeps only in-frame clones here, not all; method: immunoSEQ multiplex PCR. This sample has 95,000 to 100,000 clones, with about 90% found just once. The sample consisted of peripheral blood, taken on day 0 of AZD1222 vaccination. Every receptor here comes from an adult in good health.

V usage is TRBV6-5 and J usage is TRBJ1-1; D remains unclear. V lost 6 bases to trimming and J lost 0 bases, with 5 bases between them. This CDR3 has 12 amino acids. From germline, CDR1 is MNHEY and CDR2 SVGAGI. For the CDR3, the DNA is TGTGCCAGCAGACTCGTGAACACTGAAGCTTTCTTT. This sequence encodes CASRLVNTEAFF.

The chain links TRBV27 to TRBJ1-5; 8 bases are a match to TRBD1. J was trimmed by 1 base and V by 6 bases; bases with no gene match: 14. The CDR3 has 18 residues. The germline V gene has CDR1 MNHEY and CDR2 SMNVEV (reference sequence). CDR3 in amino acids: CASSLRIQGAGSNQPQHF. CDR3 nucleotide sequence: TGTGCCAGCAGCCTAAGGATTCAGGGGGCAGGAAGCAATCAGCCCCAGCATTTT.

This rearrangement joins TRBV4-1 to TRBJ1-1, with D possibly being TRBD1 (5 bases). The V gene lost 4 bases and the J gene lost 1 base, with 10 bases spanning the gap. This CDR3 is 14 amino acids long. CDR1 and CDR2 (germline): MGHRA, YSYEKL. The CDR3: CASSRGPRNTEAFF. The DNA for the CDR3 is TGCGCCAGCAGCCGGGGCCCGCGGAACACTGAAGCTTTCTTT.

CDR3 amino acids: CASSPRGRDTGELFF. CDR3 DNA sequence: TGCGCCAGCAGCCCCAGGGGGCGGGACACCGGGGAGCTGTTTTTT. V usage is TRBV5-1 and J usage is TRBJ2-2; 8 bases are a match to TRBD1. The CDR3 is made up of 15 amino acids. Germline V gene data show CDR1 as SGHRS and CDR2 as YFSETQ. Trimming at V came to 4 bases and at J to 3 bases, leaving 5 bases not matched to a gene. Variable domain in full (rest from reference TRBV5-1 and TRBJ2-2): KAGVTQTPRYLIKTRGQQVTLSCSPISGHRSVSWYQQTPGQGLQFLFEYFSETQRNKGNFPGRFSGRQFSNSRSEMNVSTLELGDSALYLCASSPRGRDTGELFFGEGSRLTVL.

The CDR3 loop reads CASSLAARDESPLHF. For the CDR3, the DNA is TGCGCCAGCAGCTTGGCCGCCAGGGACGAGTCACCCCTCCACTTT. The chain links TRBV5-1 to TRBJ1-6, with D tentatively TRBD1 (5 bases). Germline V gene sequence: CDR1 SGHRS, CDR2 YFSETQ. V lost 0 bases and J lost 10, with 14 bases in between. The CDR3 has 15 residues.

V is TRBV7-2 and J is TRBJ1-2; D gene uncertain. The CDR3 contains 15 residues. Germline V lookup: CDR1 SGHTA, CDR2 FQGNSA. Trimming removed 8 bases at V and 0 bases at J, with 16 bases between. CDR3 sequence reads: CASETFPATNYGYTF. CDR3 nucleotide sequence: TGTGCCAGCGAAACGTTCCCAGCCACTAACTATGGCTACACCTTC.

The chain links TRBV7-2 to TRBJ1-4; a weak D match, TRBD1 (6 bases). Trimming pared 3 bases from V and 3 bases from J, leaving 11 bases between. Germline V CDR1 and CDR2: SGHTA, FQGNSA. This CDR3 region has 15 residues. CDR3 DNA: TGTGCCAGCAGCTTGAACAGGGAAGCTAATGAAAAACTGTTTTTT. This codes for CASSLNREANEKLFF.

This chain joins TRBV3-1 (or the pseudogene TRBV3-2) and TRBJ1-3; 8 bases align to TRBD1. This CDR3 is built from 14 residues. Germline lookup yields CDR1 LGHDT and CDR2 YNNKEL (reference sequence). V dropped 4 bases and J dropped 4; count of bases not matched to a gene: 3. The CDR3, as DNA: TGTGCCAGCAGCCTTGGGACAGGAGGAAACACCATATATTTT. Protein product: CASSLGTGGNTIYF.

The sample holds a few counts of this clone. The rearrangement links TRBV27 to TRBJ2-3, with 8 bases identical to TRBD2. The V segment lost 5 bases and the J segment 1 base; nucleotides outside the gene matches: 8. CDR1 MNHEY and CDR2 SMNVEV come from the germline V gene (reference sequence). The CDR3 has 16 amino acids. CDR3 DNA: TGTGCCAGCAGTCTGGGGAGCGGGAGTGGCACAGATACGCAGTATTTT. Its protein product is CASSLGSGSGTDTQYF.

The chain joins TRBV19 to TRBJ1-5, with no clear D. Germline-derived CDR1 and CDR2 are LNHDA and SQIVND (reference sequence). The V and J ends lost 7 bases and 3 bases respectively, with 19 bases between them. The CDR3 has 16 amino acids. CDR3 residues: CASTSFSGRANQPQHF. CDR3 DNA sequence: TGTGCCAGTACCTCCTTTTCGGGTAGGGCCAATCAGCCCCAGCATTTT.

This clone was recorded a few times. V and J are TRBV6-5 and TRBJ2-7, with D possibly called TRBD1 or TRBD2 (5 bases each). CDR3 size: 15 residues. Per germline, CDR1 MNHEY and CDR2 SVGAGI. Trimming took 0 bases from V and 2 from J, leaving 11 bases between them. CDR3 bases: TGTGCCAGCAGTTACTCTCCGCTGGGGGCCTACGAGCAGTACTTC. It specifies CASSYSPLGAYEQYF.

The chain recombines TRBV4-2 with TRBJ2-7; 11 nucleotides line up with TRBD2. In germline, CDR1 is LGHNA, CDR2 YNFKEQ. The V and J ends lost 4 bases and 6 bases, in that order; junction bases with no gene match: 17. The CDR3 loop spans 18 amino acids. CDR3 protein: CASSRTGPLAGVTPEQYF. DNA for the CDR3: TGTGCCAGCAGCCGCACTGGCCCACTAGCGGGAGTGACTCCCGAGCAGTACTTC.

V usage is TRBV27 and J usage is TRBJ2-5, with D unresolved. The CDR3 contains 14 residues. V was cut by 5 bases and J by 3 bases, with 13 bases left in between. Germline CDR1 is MNHEY and CDR2 is SMNVEV (reference sequence). The CDR3 nucleotides are TGTGCCAGCAGTCCCCTGAGGAAGGAAGAGACCCAGTACTTC. The encoded protein is CASSPLRKEETQYF.

The V gene is TRBV5-4, the J gene TRBJ2-1; no firm D call. The CDR3 loop spans 12 amino acids. Per germline, CDR1 SGHNT and CDR2 YYREEE (reference sequence). V lost 2 bases, J lost 8 bases, and 8 bases lay in between. The CDR3 DNA is TGTGCCAGCAGCTTCAAAAGGCATGAGCAGTTCTTC. Amino acid sequence: CASSFKRHEQFF.

The chain recombines TRBV7-9 with TRBJ2-7, with TRBD1 identical over 8 bases. Germline V CDR1 and CDR2: SEHNR, FQNEAQ (reference sequence). Losses at the gene ends were 4 bases for V and 7 bases for J; bases not matched to a gene: 3. The CDR3 consists of 12 residues. CDR3 loop: CASSWTGREQYF. Written as DNA, the CDR3 is TGTGCCAGCAGCTGGACAGGGCGGGAGCAGTACTTC.

The chain carries TRBV19 and TRBJ1-4, with D perhaps TRBD1 (5 bases). The V and J ends lost 6 bases and 3 bases respectively, with 17 bases between them. Germline V gene data show CDR1 as LNHDA and CDR2 as SQIVND (reference sequence). The CDR3 extends over 16 amino acids. The CDR3 sequence: CASSPGGGVANEKLFF. The CDR3, as DNA: TGTGCCAGTAGCCCCGGCGGAGGGGTGGCTAATGAAAAACTGTTTTTT.

The chain links TRBV6-5 to TRBJ1-2; TRBD1 might be the D (5 bases). Per the germline V gene, CDR1 is MNHEY and CDR2 is SVGAGI. Trimming left V 6 bases short and J 6 bases short, with 17 bases between. The length of the CDR3 is 14 residues. In nucleotides, the CDR3 is TGTGCCAGCAGGCGCAATCAGGGAAAAAATGGCTACACCTTC. Translated, it gives CASRRNQGKNGYTF.

V is TRBV30 and J is TRBJ2-7; either TRBD1 or TRBD2 may fit D (5 bases each). The length of the CDR3 is 12 residues. Germline CDR1 GTSNPN, CDR2 SVGIG (reference sequence). V lost 5 bases, J lost 3 bases, and 11 bases lay in between. The CDR3 DNA sequence: TGTGCCTGGGGGACCGGGGACTACGAGCAGTACTTC. As protein: CAWGTGDYEQYF.

As to this clone: The junction does not match germline at one end; this may be a read error. The rearrangement links TRBV6-1 to TRBJ1-3; TRBD1 matches at 11 bases. The CDR3 extends over 15 amino acids. Germline V lookup: CDR1 MNHNS, CDR2 SASEGT. The DNA for the CDR3 is TGTGCCAGCAGGGAAGCCGGGGACAGGGGGAACACCATATATTTT. Translated: CASREAGDRGNTIYF.

The chain is built from TRBV2 and TRBJ2-1; 10 nucleotides line up with TRBD2. With V trimmed by 3 bases and J by 7 bases, 6 bases remained unmatched. Germline V gives CDR1 SNHLY, CDR2 FYNNEI. The CDR3 consists of 15 residues. CDR3: CASSDSSGSGNEQFF. CDR3 sequence (DNA): TGTGCCAGCAGTGATTCTAGCGGGAGTGGTAATGAGCAGTTCTTC.

The chain recombines TRBV28 with TRBJ2-1, with a possible D match to TRBD2 (6 bases). This CDR3 region has 12 residues. CDR1 MDHEN and CDR2 SYDVKM come from the germline V gene. The V end was cut by 10 bases, the J end by 8 bases, with 15 bases between. DNA of the CDR3: TGTGCCACCAGACTAGGGTTAGATGAGCAGTTCTTC. It encodes CATRLGLDEQFF. Using reference TRBV28 and TRBJ2-1 for the parts outside the CDR3, the full variable domain is DVKVTQSSRYLVKRTGEKVFLECVQDMDHENMFWYRQDPGLGLRLIYFSYDVKMKEKGDIPEGYSVSREKKERFSLILESASTNQTSMYLCATRLGLDEQFFGPGTRLTVL.

J is TRBJ1-1 and V is TRBV11-3; D ambiguous. Trimming took off 5 bases at V and 1 base at J, with 8 bases between the two ends. Germline CDR1 is SGHNT and CDR2 is YENEEA. This CDR3 is 13 amino acids long. For the CDR3, the DNA is TGTGCCAGCAGCGTTAACAAGAACACTGAAGCTTTCTTT. It yields the protein CASSVNKNTEAFF.

This chain uses TRBV5-1 with TRBJ2-2, with a possible D match to TRBD2 (5 bases). V dropped 4 bases and J dropped 10 bases, with 14 bases sitting between them. CDR3 length: 13 residues. Germline CDR1 is SGHRS and CDR2 is YFSETQ. DNA for the CDR3: TGCGCCAGCAGCCCCACTAGAGACGAGGAGCTGTTTTTT. It specifies CASSPTRDEELFF.

The V call is TRBV6-5, the J call TRBJ1-2; 9 bases are a match to TRBD1. V lost 9 bases and J lost 1; bases outside the gene matches: 3. Germline loops: CDR1 MNHEY, CDR2 SVGAGI. The CDR3 has 13 residues. CDR3 in DNA: TGTGCCAGTTGGACAGGGGATAACTATGGCTACACCTTC. It codes for CASWTGDNYGYTF.

The V and J genes are TRBV2 and TRBJ1-3; D gene uncertain. Trimming cost V 3 bases and J 1 base, with 10 bases left between them. The CDR3 length is 15 residues. The germline gives CDR1 SNHLY, CDR2 FYNNEI. The CDR3, as DNA: TGTGCCAGCAGTGATGAGTTGCGATCTGGAAACACCATATATTTT. It translates to CASSDELRSGNTIYF. Full variable domain (outside the CDR3, taken from reference TRBV2 and TRBJ1-3): EPEVTQTPSHQVTQMGQEVILRCVPISNHLYFYWYRQILGQKVEFLVSFYNNEISEKSEIFDDQFSVERPDGSNFTLKIRSTKLEDSAMYFCASSDELRSGNTIYFGEGSWLTVV.

In its sample, this clone was seen once. This sequence joins TRBV5-1 and TRBJ2-3, with D perhaps TRBD1 (6 bases). Germline CDR1 is SGHRS and CDR2 is YFSETQ. Trimming stripped 2 bases from V and 6 bases from J, with 10 bases between. The CDR3 runs 13 residues. The CDR3 loop is CASSFGQSDTQYF. DNA of the CDR3: TGCGCCAGCAGCTTCGGACAGTCGGATACGCAGTATTTT.

The CDR3 spells CASSIFGVTDTEAFF. The CDR3 coding sequence is TGTGCCAGTAGTATATTTGGGGTTACGGACACTGAAGCTTTCTTT. The chain joins TRBV19 to TRBJ1-1; D unclear. This CDR3 spans 15 amino acids. V was pared by 2 bases and J by 3 bases, with 13 bases between. Per the germline V gene, CDR1 is LNHDA and CDR2 is SQIVND (reference sequence).

The V gene is TRBV7-2, the J gene TRBJ1-3; perhaps TRBD1 as D (6 bases). Per the germline V gene, CDR1 is SGHTA and CDR2 is FQGNSA. This CDR3 comprises 16 residues. V was shortened by 5 bases and J by 0 bases, with 14 bases between the two germline ends. CDR3 in DNA: TGTGCCAGCAGCCCCGGTCAGGGGAGCTCTGGAAACACCATATATTTT. Its translation is CASSPGQGSSGNTIYF.

The V gene is TRBV7-9, the J gene TRBJ1-6, with D perhaps TRBD1 (5 bases). CDR3 length: 14 residues. Deletions cut 3 bases from V and 7 bases from J, with 10 bases between. Per the germline V gene, CDR1 is SEHNR and CDR2 is FQNEAQ (reference sequence). The chain's CDR3 is CASSFGQTNSPLHF. For the CDR3, the DNA is TGTGCCAGCAGCTTTGGACAAACAAATTCACCCCTCCACTTT.

Written as DNA, the CDR3 is TGTGCCAGCAGCTCGACAGGGTTACTCGCTTTCTTT. Protein: CASSSTGLLAFF. The gene calls are TRBV11-2 and TRBJ1-1, with 7 bases matching TRBD1. The CDR3 contains 12 residues. CDR1 SGHAT and CDR2 FQNNGV come from the germline V gene. V shed 4 bases, J shed 11 bases, and the junction held 7 bases outside the gene matches.